The 17 T cell receptor beta chains presented below share a single source sample, sequenced in a study of identical twins. TCRdb fed the 5' RACE reads into MiXCR, producing one record per CDR3 protein. This table holds 690,000 or so distinct CDR3 sequences, more than 6.5% found once. This same sample was also taken into another study, of yellow fever vaccine responses in identical twins.

Sequencing used PBMCs. All receptors derive from a woman aged 18-30 years in good health.

The chain joins TRBV27 to TRBJ2-3; no reliable D call. Between the trimmed V and J ends, which lost 4 bases and 1 base, there was a span of 6 bases. The CDR3 sequence is 13 residues long. Germline values: CDR1 MNHEY, CDR2 SMNVEV (reference sequence). CDR3 coding DNA: TGTGCCAGCAGTTCCCTCGGCACAGATACGCAGTATTTT. Its protein product is CASSSLGTDTQYF.

The chain employs TRBV20-1 and TRBJ2-5, with D maybe TRBD1 (7 bases). The V end lost 3 bases, the J end lost 2 bases, and 13 bases lay between the germline ends. Germline CDR1 and CDR2: DFQATT and SNEGSKA (reference sequence). The CDR3 is made up of 14 amino acids. The CDR3 nucleotides read TGCAGTGCTAGGCGGGACAGCCGACAAGAGACCCAGTACTTC. Its protein is CSARRDSRQETQYF.

This rearrangement joins TRBV20-1 to TRBJ2-5, with D uncertain. CDR3 length equals 15 residues. Germline V gives CDR1 DFQATT, CDR2 SNEGSKA (reference sequence). The CDR3 DNA sequence: TGCTTTGCTAGAGATCCTGCCAACCCCCCAGAGACCCAGTACTTC. It translates to CFARDPANPPETQYF.

This clonotype was counted a few times. The V call is TRBV7-8, the J call TRBJ2-1; TRBD1 matches 8 bases. CDR3 length: 14 amino acids. Germline CDR1 reads SGHVS; CDR2 reads FQNEAQ. V was pared by 3 bases and J by 6 bases, with 4 bases of the junction left unmatched. CDR3 DNA sequence: TGTGCCAGCAGCTTTTCAGGGGGCCTCAATGAGCAGTTCTTC. This translates into CASSFSGGLNEQFF.

V and J are TRBV7-2 and TRBJ2-7; 8 bases are shared with TRBD2. V lost 5 bases, J lost 9 bases, and 9 bases stayed unmatched. Germline CDR1 reads SGHTA; CDR2 reads FQGNSA. This CDR3 region has 13 residues. DNA for the CDR3: TGTGCCAGCAGCCCCCGGGAGGGGGTAGGGCAGTACTTC. It is translated as CASSPREGVGQYF.

This clonotype was counted only a few times. J is TRBJ2-1 and V is TRBV5-1; 7 bases map to TRBD2. CDR1 is SGHRS and CDR2 is YFSETQ in the germline V gene. The CDR3 has 11 residues. The ends lost 7 bases at V and 8 bases at J; junction bases unmatched: 3. The CDR3 bases are TGCGCCAGCCGCGGGGGACATGAGCAGTTCTTC. As protein: CASRGGHEQFF.

The V and J genes are TRBV12-3 or TRBV12-4 and TRBJ2-7; TRBD1 might be the D (6 bases). The CDR3 sequence is 14 residues long. V lost 7 bases and J lost 5, with 18 bases in between. The CDR3 DNA reads TGTGCCAGCACTCCTCAGGGGAAGGGGGACGAGCAGTACTTC. Its protein product is CASTPQGKGDEQYF.

This clonotype was detected a few times. The chain uses TRBV6-5 and TRBJ1-2; 7 nucleotides agree with TRBD1. The CDR3 is made up of 18 amino acids. After removal of 0 bases from V and 3 bases from J, the junction contained 13 bases not matched to a gene. The V gene's germline CDR1 is MNHEY and CDR2 SVGAGI. CDR3 residues: CASSYSFPTGIMDYGYTF. CDR3 coding DNA: TGTGCCAGCAGTTACTCGTTCCCGACAGGGATTATGGACTATGGCTACACCTTC.

The chain employs TRBV7-9 and TRBJ2-7; D is possibly TRBD2 (6 bases). The CDR3 covers 12 residues. V was cut by 7 bases and J by 6 bases, with 13 bases left in between. The germline gives CDR1 SEHNR, CDR2 FQNEAQ (reference sequence). In nucleotides, the CDR3 is TGTGCCAGCATTAAAGAGGGAGGCGAGCAGTACTTC. Residues: CASIKEGGEQYF. Full variable domain (outside the CDR3, taken from reference TRBV7-9 and TRBJ2-7): DTGVSQNPRHKITKRGQNVTFRCDPISEHNRLYWYRQTLGQGPEFLTYFQNEAQLEKSRLLSDRFSAERPKGSFSTLEIQRTEQGDSAMYLCASIKEGGEQYFGPGTRLTVT.

The CDR3 nucleotides are TGTGCCAGCAGCCTTCCGACAGGAGAAGCTTTCTTT. Translation gives CASSLPTGEAFF. The chain couples TRBV7-8 to TRBJ1-1; the D gene is possibly TRBD1 (6 bases). V lost 5 bases and J 8 bases, leaving 12 bases between the germline ends. This CDR3 region has 12 residues. Germline loops: CDR1 SGHVS, CDR2 FQNEAQ.

V is TRBV6-2 or TRBV6-3 and J is TRBJ2-2; 10 bases agree with TRBD2. CDR3 length: 17 residues. V lost 0 bases to trimming and J lost 6 bases; unmatched junction nucleotides: 7. Germline V CDR1 and CDR2: MNHEY, SVGEGT. CDR3 sequence reads: CASSYSSLAGVAGELFF. The CDR3 DNA reads TGTGCCAGCAGTTACTCGAGTCTAGCGGGAGTTGCCGGGGAGCTGTTTTTT.

Many counts were recorded for this clonotype. The V call is TRBV29-1, the J call TRBJ1-1; D ambiguous. The length of the CDR3 is 11 residues. The V and J ends lost 7 bases and 4 bases respectively, with 10 bases between them. Germline V gene data show CDR1 as SQVTM and CDR2 as ANQGSEA. The CDR3 sequence is CSANPGTEAFF. The DNA of the CDR3 is TGCAGCGCTAACCCCGGCACTGAAGCTTTCTTT.

This clonotype was recorded a few times. The V and J genes are TRBV28 and TRBJ2-1, with D perhaps TRBD2 (6 bases). Trimming removed 2 bases at V and 0 bases at J, with 23 bases between. Germline CDR1 and CDR2: MDHEN and SYDVKM. CDR3 length: 20 amino acids. The CDR3 protein is CASSLPLATRQGGSYNEQFF. The CDR3, as DNA: TGTGCCAGCAGTTTACCCCTGGCGACTAGACAAGGCGGCTCCTACAATGAGCAGTTCTTC.

The chain is built from TRBV2 and TRBJ2-1; D is possibly TRBD2 (6 bases). The CDR3 totals 15 residues. The V and J ends lost 7 bases and 0 bases respectively, with 13 bases between them. CDR1 and CDR2 from the germline V gene are SNHLY and FYNNEI. The DNA for the CDR3 is TGTGCCAGCACCGAGGAGGGGAGCTCCTACAATGAGCAGTTCTTC. Residues: CASTEEGSSYNEQFF.

This clonotype was counted at least ten times. The chain couples TRBV5-1 to TRBJ1-4, with TRBD1 identical over 9 bases. Germline CDR1 SGHRS, CDR2 YFSETQ. Losses at the gene ends were 5 bases for V and 8 bases for J; bases not matched to a gene: 10. CDR3 length equals 15 residues. CDR3 loop: CASRPQGAEGEKLFF. The CDR3 DNA sequence: TGCGCCAGCAGGCCACAGGGGGCTGAGGGCGAAAAACTGTTTTTT. The complete variable domain, with remaining parts taken from reference TRBV5-1 and TRBJ1-4, reads KAGVTQTPRYLIKTRGQQVTLSCSPISGHRSVSWYQQTPGQGLQFLFEYFSETQRNKGNFPGRFSGRQFSNSRSEMNVSTLELGDSALYLCASRPQGAEGEKLFFGSGTQLSVL.

This chain links TRBV25-1 with TRBJ2-3; D unresolved. Germline CDR1 MGHDK, CDR2 SYGVNS. V was clipped by 6 bases and J by 2 bases, with 6 bases between them. The CDR3 runs to 12 residues. This CDR3 reads CASRTVTDTQYF. Here the CDR3 DNA reads TGTGCCAGCAGGACTGTCACAGATACGCAGTATTTT. Full variable domain (remainder filled in from reference TRBV25-1 and TRBJ2-3): EADIYQTPRYLVIGTGKKITLECSQTMGHDKMYWYQQDPGMELHLIHYSYGVNSTEKGDLSSESTVSRIRTEHFPLTLESARPSHTSQYLCASRTVTDTQYFGPGTRLTVL.

This clonotype came up many times. This chain links TRBV7-8 with TRBJ2-5; possible D gene TRBD2, 6 bases. CDR3 length equals 13 residues. Per germline, CDR1 SGHVS and CDR2 FQNEAQ. V lost 1 base and J lost 5, with 8 bases in between. The CDR3 spells CASSLVGRETQYF. As DNA, the CDR3 is TGTGCCAGCAGCTTAGTGGGGAGGGAGACCCAGTACTTC. Supplemented by reference TRBV7-8 and TRBJ2-5, the full variable domain reads GAGVSQSPRYKVAKRGQDVALRCDPISGHVSLFWYQQALGQGPEFLTYFQNEAQLDKSGLPSDRFFAERPEGSVSTLKIQRTQQEDSAVYLCASSLVGRETQYFGPGTRLLVL.